Listed here is a single TCR beta chain. The specificity of this receptor is unknown. Base-call qualities are not available, and no considerably larger clone is one nucleotide away. Including the terminal cysteine and phenylalanine, the CDR3 comprises 15 residues. Only the CDR3 region is kept as DNA, spanning 45 bases read in frame from base 1. The junction shows trimming of 5 bases on V and 0 bases on J, plus 11 bases between the germline ends. CDR1 and CDR2 (MNHEY, SVGAGI) derive from the germline V gene. The CDR3 regions of human TCRbeta chains were subjected to immunosequencing. In the authors' own workflow: TCRs in the repertoires were matched against a reference library of SARS-CoV-2-specific TCRs that had been generated with the MIRA antigen-specificity platform. Breadth was defined as the fraction of unique TCRs that were SARS-CoV-2-associated. Depth was defined as the fraction of total T cells that were SARS-CoV-2-associated. Using the MIRA data, each spike-specific TCR was assigned both to the spike region to which the TCR was reactive and to a CD4 or CD8 class. Log10-transformed breadth and depth values were compared by one-way ANOVA with Sidak's multiple comparisons tests. TCRdb holds this immuneACCESS table with in-frame rearrangements only. Some clones are missing; in checked studies, unresolved V genes explain under half, and the rest has no known cause. V and J calls and clone size are those listed in that table; D and trimming were worked out from the DNA. The sample table holds over 130,000 clones, of which roughly 91% were seen once. In total, the top ten clones hold 4.5% to 5.5% of the sample.

This sample's time point label indicates: baseline before first vaccination. Vaccinee samples were obtained from the UK trials COV001 and COV002, which included a single-blind randomized controlled phase 2/3 trial of AZD1222 (ChAdOx1 nCoV-19) in healthy adults. Trial participant PBMC samples were collected at day 0 and day 28 after the second dose for TCRbeta chain sequencing. The data were taken from a study of T cell responses to AZD1222 COVID-19 vaccine (dated by TCRdb to 2020 to 2022). In the study overall: Because spike-specific TCR depth and breadth did not differ between the two schedules, AZD1222 recipients who got a second dose at roughly 4 weeks were pooled with those who got a second dose at roughly 12 weeks. TCR sequencing covered some 240 trial participants: around 210 given two doses of AZD1222 and 26 given two doses of MenACWY control vaccine. Enrollment into the trials was organized by age into subgroups of 18-55, 56-69 and 70-plus years, and those subgroups contained around 150, 28 and 57 TCR-sequenced participants, respectively.

General study outcomes and caveats: In the small 56-69-year group, the increase in depth fell short of significance, most likely because of low power. Participants were mostly white British, with more females than males. The authors suggested clonal diversity may have been underestimated. Because no day 14 peak-response samples were available, the repertoires could be characterized only after the peak T cell response. Nearly half of unique spike-specific TCRs reportedly recognized epitopes outside regions mutated in the B.1.351 and B.1.1.7 variants. Spike-specific TCR breadth and depth rose significantly after two AZD1222 doses compared with day 0 and with MenACWY recipients. The whole spike protein was spanned by vaccine-associated CD4 TCRs, and dominant responses were seen in regions 160-218 and 743-854. Conclusions about previously exposed vaccinees are limited, since just five to seven AZD1222 recipients were seropositive for SARS-CoV-2 at baseline.

The clonotype originates from an adult in good health. The sequences come from peripheral blood, collected on day 0 of AZD1222 vaccination. This sequence uses TRBV6-5 and TRBJ1-5, with the identity of the D gene unclear. The CDR3 protein: CASSPSRNSNQPQHF. The nucleotide sequence is TGTGCCAGCAGTCCCTCCAGAAATAGCAATCAGCCCCAGCATTTT.